This T cell receptor beta chain is drawn from a study of identical twins. Study conclusions and caveats: In zero-insertion analyses, partial confounding could arise from invariant MAIT and iNKT cells. Modelling underestimated the level of out-of-frame TCR alpha sharing observed in monozygotic twins.

Template switching added a universal primer site; cDNA carried unique molecular identifiers. A single record per CDR3 protein comes from TCRdb applying MiXCR to the 5' RACE reads. This sample has fewer than 450,000 distinct CDR3 sequences, with approximately 9.1% found just once. Trimming at V came to 4 bases and at J to 5 bases, leaving 11 bases not matched to a gene. CDR1 SGHRS and CDR2 YFSETQ come from the germline V gene. The CDR3 runs 15 residues. Healthy Caucasians supplied all donations. Comments on this clonotype: As yet, its antigen is unknown.

This TCR came from a woman in her forties or fifties in good health. This rearrangement joins TRBV5-1 to TRBJ2-5; 7 bases match TRBD2. Sample: naive T cells sorted from blood. The CDR3 nucleotides are TGCGCCAGCAGCCTGTTGGGCGGGAGTTTGGAGACCCAGTACTTC. It codes for CASSLLGGSLETQYF.